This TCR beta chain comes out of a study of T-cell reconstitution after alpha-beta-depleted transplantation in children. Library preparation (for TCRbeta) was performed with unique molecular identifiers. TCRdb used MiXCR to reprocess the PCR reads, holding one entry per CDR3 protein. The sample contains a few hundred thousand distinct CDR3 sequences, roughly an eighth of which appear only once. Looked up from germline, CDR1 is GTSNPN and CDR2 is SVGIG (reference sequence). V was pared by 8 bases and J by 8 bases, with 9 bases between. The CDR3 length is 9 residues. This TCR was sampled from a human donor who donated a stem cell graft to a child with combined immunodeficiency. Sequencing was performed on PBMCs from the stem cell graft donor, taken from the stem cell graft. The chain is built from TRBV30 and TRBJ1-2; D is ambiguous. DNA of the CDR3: TGTGCCGGAGGGCGCGGCTACACCTTC. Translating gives CAGGRGYTF.